The T cell receptor beta chain described here comes from a study of CD8 T cells in ankylosing spondylitis. Study outcomes and limitations: Ankylosing spondylitis blood appeared to be characterized by a TCR beta motif of under ten highly homologous variants. There were earlier reports of some motif variants in reactive arthritis synovial fluid and blood.

The CDR3 spans 15 residues. The germline CDR1 and CDR2 sequences are DFQATT and SNEGSKA (reference sequence). V was trimmed by 0 bases and J by 4 bases, leaving 13 bases between them. This clonotype is judged medium-sized. As yet, its antigen is unknown. By quantitative 5'-RACE with molecular barcodes, the TCR beta libraries were made. TCRdb itself ran the 5' RACE reads through MiXCR, one entry per CDR3 protein. The sample has around 17,000 distinct CDR3 sequences, under 8.5% seen once; the top ten hold 30% to 45%. The specimen sequenced was blood. This TCR was sampled from a male donor with ankylosing spondylitis or in good health (not recorded which). This sequence joins TRBV20-1 and TRBJ2-1; D is ambiguous. This CDR3 is CSARDRASPYNEQFF. CDR3 sequence (DNA): TGCAGTGCTAGAGATAGGGCGAGCCCGTACAATGAGCAGTTCTTC.